A selection of T cell receptor beta chains follows, all from one sample in a study of cytomegalovirus exposure and HLA in healthy donors. Sequencing was performed with immunoSEQ multiplex PCR; in TCRdb, only in-frame clones are kept and a portion is missing. This sample has about 140,000 clones; around 83% occur once, and the top ten carry approximately 1.3%. The specimen sequenced was PBMCs. Receptor source: a male donor in good health and CMV-seropositive. Each CDR3 is given with its conserved first and last residue. Fields, in order: V gene, J gene, D gene, clone size, CDR3 DNA, CDR3 protein. The D gene is left open where the match is weak. Expanded clones get a size class; other rows say once, few or many, or leave the size out.

>TRBV18|TRBJ2-7|-|-
TGTGCCAGCTCACCAAGACAGTTGTCCTCCTACGAGCAGTACTTC
CASSPRQLSSYEQYF
>TRBV4-3|TRBJ2-1|TRBD2|-
TGCGCCAGCAGCCACGGGACTAGCGGGAGAGTAAATGAGCAGTTCTTC
CASSHGTSGRVNEQFF
>TRBV13|TRBJ2-7|-|-
TGTGCCAGCAGCTTTGGGACTTACTACGAGCAGTACTTC
CASSFGTYYEQYF
>TRBV11-2|TRBJ2-7|-|-
TGTGCCAGCAGCTTAGCGGGGACCTACGAGCAGTACTTC
CASSLAGTYEQYF
>TRBV7-9|TRBJ1-2|-|few
TGTGCCAGCAGCTTAGCGCCTCTAGGGGTTAACTATGGCTACACCTTC
CASSLAPLGVNYGYTF
>TRBV15|TRBJ1-2|-|-
TGTGCCACCAGCAGAGATGATACAGCCAACTATGGCTACACCTTC
CATSRDDTANYGYTF
>TRBV27|TRBJ2-1|-|once
TGTGCCAGCAGTTTTTATAATGAGCAGTTCTTC
CASSFYNEQFF
>TRBV6-1|TRBJ2-7|-|-
TGTGCCAGCAGCGGACACTTCACCGCCTACGAGCAGTACTTC
CASSGHFTAYEQYF
>TRBV25-1|TRBJ2-2|-|-
TGTGCCAGCACATCGCGGTTGGCTACAAACACCGGGGAGCTGTTTTTT
CASTSRLATNTGELFF
>TRBV7-6|TRBJ2-7|-|-
TGTGCCAGCAGCTTGGATCCTAGCGCCTACGAGCAGTACTTC
CASSLDPSAYEQYF
>TRBV5-4|TRBJ2-3|TRBD2|once
TGTGCCAGCATCATGGGGGCTAGCGGGGTACATGGAGATACGCAGTATTTT
CASIMGASGVHGDTQYF
>TRBV6-4|TRBJ1-1|TRBD1|-
TGTGCCAGCAGTGCCTCAGGGGGCGCGGCCACTGAAGCTTTCTTT
CASSASGGAATEAFF